This record looks at one T cell receptor beta chain sequence and its context. The antigen remains undetermined. Sequenced material consisted of expressed TCRB transcripts (all of the isolated RNA was reverse transcribed). Assay used: immunoSEQ multiplex PCR; TCRdb lists only in-frame clones, some missing. The table records some 360,000 clones, about 20% of them present only once. This entry is derived from a study of beta chain features in type 1 diabetes. Study details: Age, gender and cell yields were similar between patients and healthy donors. Study-wide points: Comparison showed that naive, central memory and Treg TCRB repertoires appeared more similar among patients than among healthy donors. Sequencing the cDNA could make cells with high TCR expression show up more than they should.

The V end lost 1 base, the J end lost 1 base, and 10 bases lay between the germline ends. CDR3 length: 15 amino acids. Germline V lookup: CDR1 SNHLY, CDR2 FYNNEI. The receptor was isolated from a woman between 18 and 29 years old in good health. This chain connects TRBV2 to TRBJ1-1; possible D gene TRBD1, 6 bases. The specimen sequenced was naive CD4+ T cells from blood. CDR3 sequence reads: CASSEEARGNTEAFF. The CDR3 DNA reads TGTGCCAGCAGTGAAGAGGCCAGGGGGAACACTGAAGCTTTCTTT.